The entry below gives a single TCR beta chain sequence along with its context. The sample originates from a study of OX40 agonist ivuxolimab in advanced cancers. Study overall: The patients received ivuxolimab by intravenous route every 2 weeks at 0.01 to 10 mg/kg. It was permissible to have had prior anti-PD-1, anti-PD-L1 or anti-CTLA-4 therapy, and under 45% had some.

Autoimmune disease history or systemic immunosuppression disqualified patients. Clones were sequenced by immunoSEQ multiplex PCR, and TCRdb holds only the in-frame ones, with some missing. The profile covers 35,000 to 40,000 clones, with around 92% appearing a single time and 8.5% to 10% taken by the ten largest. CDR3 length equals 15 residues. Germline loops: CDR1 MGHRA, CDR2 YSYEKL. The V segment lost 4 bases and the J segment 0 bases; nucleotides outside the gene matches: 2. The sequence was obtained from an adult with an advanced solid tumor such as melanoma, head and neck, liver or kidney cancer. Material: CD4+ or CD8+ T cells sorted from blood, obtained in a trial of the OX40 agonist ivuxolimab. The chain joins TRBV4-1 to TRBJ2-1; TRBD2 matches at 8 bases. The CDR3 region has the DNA TGCGCCAGCAGCCTGGGGACTAGCTCCTACAATGAGCAGTTCTTC. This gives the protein CASSLGTSSYNEQFF.